This section outlines one T cell receptor beta chain sequence together with its context. Its matching antigen is unknown. This sample is part of a study of CXCR3-negative and CXCR3-positive naive CD8 T cells. Study outcomes and limitations: Researchers report that CXCR3-positive naive cells carry more hydrophobic TRB CDR3s than CXCR3-negative naive cells. Both naive subsets showed comparably high diversity, and memory CD8+ cells showed much lower diversity. Naive CXCR3-negative cells resembled naive CXCR3-positive cells in TRBV-TRBJ usage; memory cells differed.

The TRB libraries of cDNA were built by UMI-labeled 5' RACE. TCRdb re-called the 5' RACE reads and shows each CDR3 protein once, DNA omitted. This sample's table has roughly 59,000 distinct CDR3 sequences. Triplicate approximately 300,000-cell sorts were made of each CD8+ T cell subset. Per germline, CDR1 SGHRS and CDR2 YFSETQ. This CDR3 region has 14 residues. Specimen: naive CXCR3+ CD8+ T cells from blood. Subset: CD45RO-CCR7+CD27+CD95- naive CD8+ T cells expressing CXCR3 (TNR3+). This clonotype was sampled from a human donor in good health. Some clones in this sample may be carry-over from other donors' samples. This chain links TRBV5-1 with TRBJ1-2; TCRdb selects TRBD1, and the lack of DNA leaves this call unchecked. CDR3 in amino acids: CASGRDRDQYGYTF.